The 17 T cell receptor beta chains below come from one sample, sequenced in a study of control samples from healthy donors and cancer patients. The protocol was immunoSEQ multiplex PCR, while the TCRdb copy is restricted to in-frame clones and leaves out a portion. The top ten clones hold around 21% of a sample with around 90,000 clones, approximately 86% of them seen once. The sample was blood. These receptors all stem from a man aged 30-40 years in good health.

This rearrangement joins TRBV6-5 to TRBJ1-4, with 8 nucleotides matching TRBD1. V shed 6 bases and J 8 bases; nucleotides not matched to a gene: 5. The CDR3 sequence is 13 residues long. The germline V gene encodes CDR1 MNHEY and CDR2 SVGAGI. CDR3 DNA: TGTGCCAGCAGATCCGGGACAGGCGAAAAACTGTTTTTT. As protein: CASRSGTGEKLFF.

The J gene is TRBJ2-7, the V gene TRBV2; D is perhaps TRBD1 (5 bases). CDR3 length: 14 amino acids. The V end lost 3 bases, the J end lost 0 bases, and 9 bases lay between the germline ends. Germline CDR1 is SNHLY and CDR2 is FYNNEI. CDR3 sequence (DNA): TGTGCCAGCAGTGACAGGGAAGTCTCCTACGAGCAGTACTTC. Residues: CASSDREVSYEQYF.

The chain links TRBV9 to TRBJ2-2; weak D call: TRBD2 (7 bases). This CDR3 contains 13 residues. Trimming took off 6 bases at V and 6 bases at J, with 12 bases between the two ends. The germline gives CDR1 SGDLS, CDR2 YYNGEE. The CDR3 loop reads CASTRGAPGELFF. In nucleotides, the CDR3 is TGTGCCAGCACCCGGGGGGCCCCCGGGGAGCTGTTTTTT.

The chain has TRBV9 and TRBJ2-7; D might be TRBD1 or TRBD2, each matching 5 bases. Germline V gene data show CDR1 as SGDLS and CDR2 as YYNGEE. The CDR3 covers 14 residues. V lost 3 bases to trimming and J lost 5 bases, with 15 bases between them. The CDR3 loop reads CASSEGGGGNEQYF. In nucleotides, the CDR3 is TGTGCCAGCAGCGAAGGCGGTGGGGGAAACGAGCAGTACTTC.

On this clone itself: A much larger clonotype is one base distant, so this may be a read error. The CDR3 coding sequence is TGTGCCAGCAGCTTGGATAATTCACCCCTCCACTTT. It is translated as CASSLDNSPLHF. The V call is TRBV13, the J call TRBJ1-6; no clear D gene. V shed 3 bases and J shed 5 bases, with 2 bases lying between them. This CDR3 has 12 amino acids. Germline CDR1 PRHDT, CDR2 FYEKMQ (reference sequence).

The rearrangement joins TRBV19 to TRBJ2-7; D is uncertain. The CDR3 is 12 amino acids. The germline V gene encodes CDR1 LNHDA and CDR2 SQIVND (reference sequence). With 6 bases removed from V and 3 bases from J, the gap between germline ends came to 9 bases. The CDR3 reads CASRGRVYEQYV. CDR3 bases: TGTGCCAGTAGAGGACGGGTCTACGAGCAGTACGTC.

This chain connects TRBV6-5 to TRBJ1-1, with TRBD1 matching over 10 bases. The V gene's germline CDR1 is MNHEY and CDR2 SVGAGI. With V trimmed by 5 bases and J by 2 bases, 5 bases remained unmatched. The CDR3 runs 15 residues. CDR3 DNA: TGTGCCAGCAGTCCCGGGACAGGGGTAAACACTGAAGCTTTCTTT. Protein sequence: CASSPGTGVNTEAFF.

The CDR3 reads CSAHTGDEQYF. The CDR3 DNA is TGCAGTGCCCACACCGGGGACGAGCAGTACTTC. The rearrangement links TRBV20-1 to TRBJ2-7, with D possibly being TRBD2 (5 bases). The CDR3 is 11 residues long. V was trimmed by 6 bases and J by 5 bases, leaving 11 bases between them. CDR1 and CDR2 from the germline V gene are DFQATT and SNEGSKA (reference sequence).

The chain joins TRBV5-1 to TRBJ2-1; 8 nucleotides match TRBD1. This CDR3 contains 14 residues. V shed 0 bases, J shed 7 bases, and the junction held 3 bases outside the gene matches. CDR1 is SGHRS, CDR2 YFSETQ, per germline. CDR3 in DNA: TGCGCCAGCAGCTTGGGACAGGGGAGGAATGAGCAGTTCTTC. It encodes CASSLGQGRNEQFF. The variable domain in full, completed from reference TRBV5-1 and TRBJ2-1, reads KAGVTQTPRYLIKTRGQQVTLSCSPISGHRSVSWYQQTPGQGLQFLFEYFSETQRNKGNFPGRFSGRQFSNSRSEMNVSTLELGDSALYLCASSLGQGRNEQFFGPGTRLTVL.

The chain combines TRBV5-1 with TRBJ2-3, with 8 bases that match TRBD1. The CDR3 is made up of 13 amino acids. The germline V gene has CDR1 SGHRS and CDR2 YFSETQ. Trimming cost V 4 bases and J 6 bases; bases outside gene matches: 4. The CDR3 loop reads CASSLNRGDTQYF. The CDR3 DNA reads as TGCGCCAGCAGCCTAAACAGGGGGGATACGCAGTATTTT. Combining the CDR3 with reference TRBV5-1 and TRBJ2-3 gives the whole variable domain KAGVTQTPRYLIKTRGQQVTLSCSPISGHRSVSWYQQTPGQGLQFLFEYFSETQRNKGNFPGRFSGRQFSNSRSEMNVSTLELGDSALYLCASSLNRGDTQYFGPGTRLTVL.

The chain uses TRBV7-2 and TRBJ2-3; D gene ambiguous. The CDR3 runs 11 residues. V lost 5 bases and J 6 bases, leaving 6 bases between the germline ends. Germline-derived CDR1 and CDR2 are SGHTA and FQGNSA. Here the CDR3 reads CASSLVDTQYF. For the CDR3, the DNA is TGTGCCAGCAGCCTAGTGGATACGCAGTATTTT.

The chain uses TRBV10-3 and TRBJ1-1; D perhaps matches TRBD1 (5 bases). CDR3 length equals 12 residues. From germline, CDR1 is ENHRY and CDR2 SYGVKD. Between the trimmed V and J ends, which lost 6 bases and 2 bases, there was a span of 7 bases. The CDR3, as DNA: TGTGCCATCAGCGGGGCCAACACTGAAGCTTTCTTT. Translated: CAISGANTEAFF.

This chain links TRBV6-1 with TRBJ2-7; TRBD1 agrees at 9 bases. Germline V CDR1 and CDR2: MNHNS, SASEGT. The V and J ends lost 2 bases and 9 bases, in that order; junction bases with no gene match: 11. The CDR3 has 15 residues. The CDR3 DNA reads as TGTGCCAGCAGTGAAACGGGACAGGGTTTTAGTTTGCAGTACGTC. Amino acids: CASSETGQGFSLQYV.

The rearrangement joins TRBV7-2 to TRBJ1-5, with TRBD1 as a possible D gene (5 bases). This CDR3 has 15 amino acids. Trimming left V 5 bases short and J 1 base short, with 12 bases between. CDR1 is SGHTA, CDR2 FQGNSA, per germline. The CDR3 sequence: CASSIYWGSNQPQHF. DNA of the CDR3: TGTGCCAGCAGCATCTATTGGGGCAGCAATCAGCCCCAGCATTTT.

The chain employs TRBV5-1 and TRBJ2-2; 10 bases agree with TRBD2. The germline V gene has CDR1 SGHRS and CDR2 YFSETQ. The J segment lost 7 bases and the V segment lost 4 bases, leaving 13 bases of the junction unmatched. The CDR3 runs 17 residues. CDR3: CASSQGLSGGAGGELFF. CDR3 nucleotide sequence: TGCGCCAGCAGCCAGGGACTCAGCGGGGGGGCCGGCGGGGAGCTGTTTTTT.

The chain employs TRBV9 and TRBJ1-1; D ambiguous. The CDR3 consists of 14 residues. V was cut by 1 base and J by 1 base, with 8 bases left in between. Germline CDR1 and CDR2: SGDLS and YYNGEE. The CDR3 loop is CASSVSPENTEAFF. In DNA form, the CDR3 reads TGTGCCAGCAGCGTATCTCCGGAGAACACTGAAGCTTTCTTT.

V gene TRBV5-8 combines with J gene TRBJ2-3, with TRBD2 matching 9 bases. The CDR3 sequence is 15 residues long. The J segment lost 4 bases and the V segment lost 2 bases, leaving 5 bases of the junction unmatched. Germline V gene sequence: CDR1 SGHTS, CDR2 YDEGEE. The CDR3 spells CASSFRRTSADTQYF. The CDR3 nucleotides are TGTGCCAGCAGCTTCCGGCGGACTAGCGCAGATACGCAGTATTTT.